Listed below are T cell receptor beta chains from one sample, sequenced in a study of T cells in localized non-small cell lung cancer. TCRdb's table, derived via immunoSEQ multiplex PCR, lists solely in-frame clones and lacks some. The sample lists under 35,000 clones; 80% to 95% were seen once. The sequencing here drew on peripheral blood, taken before any cancer treatment. These receptors came from an older female donor with stage I lung adenocarcinoma. Both conserved end residues are part of each CDR3. Fields, in order: clone size, J gene, V gene, D gene, CDR3 protein, CDR3 DNA. The D gene is left open where the match is weak. Some rows have no size entry. The others give once, few or many, or a class for an expanded clone.

once,TRBJ1-2,TRBV6-6,-,CASRGSGSTYGYTF,TGTGCCAGCCGAGGAAGCGGGTCCACCTATGGCTACACCTTC
-,TRBJ1-4,TRBV19,-,CASKPGWRTTSATNEKLFF,TGTGCCAGTAAACCTGGGTGGCGGACAACATCAGCAACTAATGAAAAACTGTTTTTT
few,TRBJ1-1,TRBV28,-,CASRRMWGLDNTEAFF,TGTGCCAGCAGGCGGATGTGGGGACTGGATAACACTGAAGCTTTCTTT
-,TRBJ2-6,TRBV18,-,CASSPLGGQAGGANVLTF,TGTGCCAGCTCCCCGTTAGGGGGGCAGGCAGGTGGGGCCAACGTCCTGACTTTC
-,TRBJ1-1,TRBV29-1,-,CSTEDPRDTEAFF,TGCAGCACAGAAGACCCACGGGACACTGAAGCTTTCTTT
-,TRBJ2-1,TRBV18,-,CASSPRVFNEQFF,TGTGCCAGCTCACCCAGGGTGTTTAATGAGCAGTTCTTC
-,TRBJ1-5,TRBV6-1,-,CASNPGESNQPQHF,TGTGCCAGCAACCCAGGGGAATCGAATCAGCCCCAGCATTTT
-,TRBJ1-2,TRBV28,-,CASIPEGSYGYTF,TGTGCCAGCATCCCAGAAGGTAGCTATGGCTACACCTTC
-,TRBJ2-3,TRBV4-1,TRBD2,CASSQTSGGTDTQYF,TGCGCCAGCAGCCAGACTAGCGGGGGGACAGATACGCAGTATTTT
-,TRBJ1-2,TRBV2,-,CASGARDGYTF,TGTGCCAGCGGGGCCCGAGATGGCTACACCTTC
-,TRBJ2-2,TRBV6-1,-,CASSFSDRNTGELFF,TGTGCCAGCAGTTTTTCGGACAGGAACACCGGGGAGCTGTTTTTT
-,TRBJ1-2,TRBV19,TRBD1,CASSSPGTAFRYTF,TGTGCCAGTAGTTCCCCCGGGACAGCTTTTCGCTACACCTTC
-,TRBJ2-7,TRBV5-6,-,CASSSVMTGSYEQYF,TGTGCCAGCAGTTCCGTTATGACAGGAAGCTACGAGCAGTACTTC
-,TRBJ1-3,TRBV9,-,CASSVAGTSPGNTIYF,TGTGCCAGCAGCGTAGCGGGCACCTCGCCTGGAAACACCATATATTTT
-,TRBJ2-1,TRBV12-2,-,CASRFSWYQGQGSSSSYNEQFF,TGTGCAAGTCGCTTCTCCTGGTACCAGGGACAGGGGAGTTCTAGCTCCTACAATGAGCAGTTCTTC
-,TRBJ2-2,TRBV5-1,-,CASSFRAAGTGELFF,TGCGCCAGCAGCTTCAGGGCCGCAGGGACCGGGGAGCTGTTTTTT
-,TRBJ1-1,TRBV27,-,CASRSDSFTEAFF,TGTGCCAGCAGGTCCGATAGTTTCACTGAAGCTTTCTTT
-,TRBJ1-2,TRBV14,-,CASSPRPIYGYTF,TGTGCCAGCAGCCCGAGACCCATCTATGGCTACACCTTC
-,TRBJ2-1,TRBV1,-,CTSSQENESGFPNEQFF,TGCACCAGCAGCCAAGAAAACGAATCGGGTTTCCCCAATGAGCAGTTCTTC
-,TRBJ1-4,TRBV27,-,CASSFRTATNEKLFF,TGTGCCAGCAGTTTTCGGACAGCAACTAATGAAAAACTGTTTTTT
-,TRBJ1-5,TRBV18,-,CASSPGRGDQPQHF,TGTGCCAGCTCACCGGGGCGGGGCGATCAGCCCCAGCATTTT
-,TRBJ1-5,TRBV15,TRBD1,CATSRRDRWFDQPQHF,TGTGCCACCAGCAGGAGGGACAGGTGGTTCGATCAGCCCCAGCATTTT
-,TRBJ2-3,TRBV2,-,CASGGIGTDTQYF,TGTGCCAGCGGGGGTATCGGCACAGATACGCAGTATTTT